Listed below are T cell receptor beta chains from one sample, sequenced in a study of cytomegalovirus exposure and HLA in healthy donors. Here immunoSEQ multiplex PCR was the method, and the copy in TCRdb shows in-frame clones only, minus some. The table shows 83,000 or so clones, with more than 75% occurring only once. The sequencing input was PBMCs. The receptors here all came from a middle-aged woman in good health and CMV-seropositive. The CDR3 runs from the conserved cysteine through the conserved F or W. A D gene is named only where the DNA matches it firmly. A row's size may be missing; if present it is once, few, many or a size class.

>TRBJ1-1|TRBD1|-|TRBV11-1
TGTGCCAGCAGCTTCCTGATTGCCACGACAGGGGCTGACACTGAAGCTTTCTTT
CASSFLIATTGADTEAFF
>TRBJ2-3|-|-|TRBV28
TGTGCCAGCAGTTTCCCCTTCCCTAGCACAGATACGCAGTATTTT
CASSFPFPSTDTQYF
>TRBJ1-1|-|-|TRBV30
TGTGCCTGGAGTGTAGGGAGCACTGAAGCTTTCTTT
CAWSVGSTEAFF
>TRBJ2-5|TRBD2|-|TRBV9
TGTGCCAGCAGCAATAGCGGGGGAAGGGGAAAAGAGACCCAGTACTTC
CASSNSGGRGKETQYF
>TRBJ2-7|TRBD1|-|TRBV27
TGTGCCAGCAGTTCGCGCCAAACAGGGGGGAGCTCCTACGAGCAGTACTTC
CASSSRQTGGSSYEQYF
>TRBJ1-6|-|-|TRBV28
TGTGCCAGCAGGGTACAGGATTCGGCCCTCCACTTT
CASRVQDSALHF
>TRBJ2-1|-|-|TRBV5-1
TGCGCCAGCAGCTTGAGAGTCGATGAGCAGTTCTTC
CASSLRVDEQFF
>TRBJ2-3|-|once|TRBV7-3
TGTGCCAGCAGCTTGGGGGCTAGCACAGATACGCAGTATTTT
CASSLGASTDTQYF
>TRBJ2-4|-|once|TRBV7-5
TGTGCCAGAAGCCCCCGGGACAGATATTCCAAAAACATTCAGTACTTC
CARSPRDRYSKNIQYF
>TRBJ2-7|-|-|TRBV14
TGTGCCAGCAGCCAAGAAAAGGGAGTAAAATACCACGAGCAGTACTTC
CASSQEKGVKYHEQYF
>TRBJ2-7|-|-|TRBV11-3
TGTGCCAGCAGCTTAATGGCAGGGTACGAGCAGTACTTC
CASSLMAGYEQYF
>TRBJ2-3|-|-|TRBV15
TGTGCCACCAGCAGACTTCAGACAGATACGCAGTATTTT
CATSRLQTDTQYF